This T cell receptor beta chain was sequenced for a study of lymphopenia after photon versus proton radiotherapy. Study-wide results and limits: Only patients who died were analyzed for survival; proton advantage is unproven. Relative stability marked proton patients; photon patients lost diversity and naive cells.

CDR1 and CDR2 (germline): SGHNT, YYREEE (reference sequence). V was pared by 4 bases and J by 7 bases, with 12 bases between. The CDR3 runs 13 residues. Of note for this clone: Antigen unknown.

Generated by immunoSEQ multiplex PCR, the TCRdb table keeps only in-frame clones and is missing some. Altogether tens of thousands of clones are present, more than 75% being singletons, with the ten largest covering less than 2.5%. The sequence derives from a man aged 40-49 years with gastric cancer. The chain is built from TRBV5-4 and TRBJ2-1, with D perhaps assigned TRBD1 or TRBD2 (5 bases each). This sample comprised peripheral blood, obtained from a patient treated with photon-based radiotherapy. The DNA for the CDR3 is TGTGCCAGCAGCATCCGGGGCATTAATGAGCAGTTCTTC. Translated: CASSIRGINEQFF.